Shown below are 12 T cell receptor beta chains from a single sample sequenced in a study of regulatory T cells in long-lasting Graves disease. Time point denoted: newly diagnosed GD, antithyroid drugs for less than 3 months. PBMC RNA served as the TCR library source. TCR beta libraries were built with iRepertoire HTBI primers and Arm-PCR of CDR3 regions. TCRdb passed the multiplex PCR reads through MiXCR, listing each CDR3 protein once. The sample consists of some 320,000 distinct CDR3 sequences, over 15% of them appearing once. The source was peripheral blood mononuclear cells (PBMCs), collected at new diagnosis, from a patient treated with antithyroid drugs. Source of these receptors: a female donor with Graves disease.

This clonotype has just a few counts. The chain has TRBV20-1 and TRBJ2-1; D may be TRBD1 (5 bases). Per germline, CDR1 DFQATT and CDR2 SNEGSKA (reference sequence). The CDR3 is made up of 14 amino acids. CDR3 in amino acids: CGVFPPGSYNEQFF. Written as DNA, the CDR3 is TGCGGAGTGTTCCCCCCAGGGTCCTACAATGAGCAGTTCTTC.

In this sample, this clonotype turned up many times. The CDR3 DNA sequence: TGTGCCAGCATGGGCGGGAGAACGGTCAATGAGCAGTTCTTC. It is translated as CASMGGRTVNEQFF. The chain recombines TRBV27 with TRBJ2-1, with TRBD2 identical over 7 bases. Germline V gene data show CDR1 as MNHEY and CDR2 as SMNVEV (reference sequence). The CDR3 has 14 amino acids. The trim removed 7 bases at V and 6 bases at J, leaving 9 bases unmatched.

This clonotype was seen at least ten times. For the CDR3, the DNA is TGTGCCAGTAGTACACTACTCAATCAGCCCCAGCATTTT. Protein product: CASSTLLNQPQHF. The chain has TRBV19 and TRBJ1-5; D gene unclear. In germline, CDR1 is LNHDA, CDR2 SQIVND (reference sequence). The V and J ends lost 4 bases and 3 bases respectively, with 7 bases between them. CDR3 length equals 13 residues.

The table lists this clonotype with many counts. The chain links TRBV2 to TRBJ1-5, with 7 bases lining up with TRBD1. The CDR3 runs 15 residues. Germline CDR1 is SNHLY and CDR2 is FYNNEI. The trim removed 6 bases at V and 0 bases at J, leaving 5 bases unmatched. Written as DNA, the CDR3 is TGTGCCAGCAGGGGACAGCCTTATAGCAATCAGCCCCAGCATTTT. It encodes CASRGQPYSNQPQHF.

This clonotype was detected many times. The V and J genes are TRBV28 and TRBJ2-1; 10 positions match TRBD2. The CDR3 consists of 17 residues. With V trimmed by 4 bases and J by 5 bases, 11 bases remained unmatched. Germline V gene data show CDR1 as MDHEN and CDR2 as SYDVKM. The CDR3 bases are TGTGCCAGCAGTTCCCTTCCCGGGACTAGCGTTAACAATGAGCAGTTCTTC. Translated, it gives CASSSLPGTSVNNEQFF.

The chain is built from TRBV24-1 and TRBJ2-3, with 7 bases lining up with TRBD1. V trimming: 5 bases; J trimming: 5 bases; junction bases outside the gene matches: 3. The CDR3 runs to 13 residues. Germline loops: CDR1 KGHDR, CDR2 SFDVKD. The CDR3 region is CATSAGQLDTQYF. CDR3 nucleotides: TGTGCCACCAGTGCGGGACAGCTAGATACGCAGTATTTT.

V and J are TRBV6-4 and TRBJ2-1, with unresolved D. The CDR3 runs 14 residues. Deletions cut 2 bases from V and 3 bases from J, with 8 bases between. Germline-derived CDR1 and CDR2 are MRHNA and SNTAGT. The CDR3 DNA reads TGTGCCAGCAGTGACGAGGTTAGCTACAATGAGCAGTTCTTC. It yields the protein CASSDEVSYNEQFF.

This clonotype occurred many times. The chain combines TRBV15 with TRBJ2-7, with a possible D match to TRBD2 (6 bases). The germline CDR1 and CDR2 sequences are LNHNV and YYDKDF (reference sequence). V was clipped by 4 bases and J by 3 bases, with 13 bases between them. The CDR3 has 14 residues. The CDR3 coding sequence is TGTGCCACCAGCAAGACTAGGGGTGGCTACGAGCAGTACTTC. This gives the protein CATSKTRGGYEQYF.

This clonotype was seen more than once but under ten times. The V gene is TRBV20-1, the J gene TRBJ2-1; TRBD2 matches 14 bases. The trim removed 6 bases at V and 2 bases at J, leaving 12 bases unmatched. The germline gives CDR1 DFQATT, CDR2 SNEGSKA (reference sequence). This CDR3 comprises 18 residues. In nucleotides, the CDR3 is TGCAGTGCCACTACCGGGACTAGCGGGAGATCCACCTACAATGAGCAGTTCTTC. Translating it yields CSATTGTSGRSTYNEQFF.

This clonotype was seen a handful of times. The V and J genes are TRBV9 and TRBJ2-1; TRBD2 aligns across 14 bases. Germline V gene sequence: CDR1 SGDLS, CDR2 YYNGEE. The ends lost 5 bases at V and 7 bases at J; junction bases unmatched: 11. There are 17 residues in the CDR3. CDR3 sequence (DNA): TGTGCCAGCAGTGCGGGACTAGCGGGGGCCCCCTGGAATGAGCAGTTCTTC. Translating gives CASSAGLAGAPWNEQFF.

This clonotype was picked up many times. The rearrangement links TRBV12-3 or TRBV12-4 to TRBJ1-3; TRBD1 matches at 7 bases. This CDR3 comprises 14 residues. The V segment lost 4 bases and the J segment 3 bases; nucleotides outside the gene matches: 3. The CDR3 spells CASSSGGNGNTIYF. Here the CDR3 DNA reads TGTGCCAGCAGTTCAGGGGGTAATGGAAACACCATATATTTT.

This chain connects TRBV2 to TRBJ2-1; the match to TRBD2 covers 11 bases. Trimming removed 3 bases from V and 8 bases from J; junction bases left unmatched: 9. Germline loops: CDR1 SNHLY, CDR2 FYNNEI. This CDR3 is 16 amino acids long. CDR3: CASSDSRLAGLDEQFF. The CDR3 bases are TGTGCCAGCAGTGATTCGCGACTAGCGGGGCTGGATGAGCAGTTCTTC.